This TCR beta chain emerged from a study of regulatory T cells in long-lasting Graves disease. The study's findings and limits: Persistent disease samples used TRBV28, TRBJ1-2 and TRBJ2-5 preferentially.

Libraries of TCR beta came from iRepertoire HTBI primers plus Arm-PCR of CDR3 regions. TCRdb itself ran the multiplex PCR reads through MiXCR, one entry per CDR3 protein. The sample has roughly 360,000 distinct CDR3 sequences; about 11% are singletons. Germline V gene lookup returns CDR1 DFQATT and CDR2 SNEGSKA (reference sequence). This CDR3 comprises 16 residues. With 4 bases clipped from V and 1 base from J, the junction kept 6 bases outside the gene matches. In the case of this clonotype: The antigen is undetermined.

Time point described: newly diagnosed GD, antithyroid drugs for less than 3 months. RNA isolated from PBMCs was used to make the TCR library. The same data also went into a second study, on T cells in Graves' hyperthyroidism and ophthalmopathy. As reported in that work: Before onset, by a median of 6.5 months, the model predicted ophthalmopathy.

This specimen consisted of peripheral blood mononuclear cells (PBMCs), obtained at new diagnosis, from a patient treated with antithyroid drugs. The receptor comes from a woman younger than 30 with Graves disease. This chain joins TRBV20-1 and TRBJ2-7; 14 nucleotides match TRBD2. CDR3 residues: CSAKGLAGVPSYEQYF. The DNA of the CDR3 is TGCAGTGCTAAGGGACTAGCGGGAGTCCCATCCTACGAGCAGTACTTC.